The 10 T cell receptor beta chains in this list originate from one sample, sequenced in a study of blood T cell repertoires in COVID-19. The method was immunoSEQ multiplex PCR; TCRdb's version includes in-frame clones alone and lacks a portion of them. The sample contains 150,000 to 200,000 clones, more than 65% of which appear only once. Material: PBMCs or T cells enriched from blood (not recorded which). The receptors stem from a woman in her forties or fifties with acute COVID-19.

The genes are TRBV5-6 and TRBJ2-3, with 12 bases lining up with TRBD2. CDR1 and CDR2 from the germline V gene are SGHDT and YYEEEE. The CDR3 has 15 amino acids. V dropped 4 bases and J dropped 5; count of bases not matched to a gene: 5. The CDR3 DNA follows: TGTGCCAGCAGCCGGACTAGCGGGGTAGGAGATACGCAGTATTTT. Amino acids: CASSRTSGVGDTQYF.

J is TRBJ1-6 and V is TRBV5-4, with 7 bases aligning to TRBD1. The V and J ends lost 0 bases and 6 bases, in that order; junction bases with no gene match: 6. Germline CDR1 and CDR2: SGHNT and YYREEE (reference sequence). The CDR3 loop spans 16 amino acids. The CDR3 protein is CASSLDGAGGNSPLHF. The DNA of the CDR3 is TGTGCCAGCAGCTTGGACGGGGCAGGGGGTAATTCACCCCTCCACTTT. The full variable domain, with the rest looked up from reference TRBV5-4 and TRBJ1-6, is ETGVTQSPTHLIKTRGQQVTLRCSSQSGHNTVSWYQQALGQGPQFIFQYYREEENGRGNFPPRFSGLQFPNYSSELNVNALELDDSALYLCASSLDGAGGNSPLHFGNGTRLTVT.

This clone was recorded a few times. V and J are TRBV5-5 and TRBJ2-3, with D tentatively TRBD2 (7 bases). The ends were cut back, 0 bases at V and 0 bases at J, with 14 bases in the middle. Germline values: CDR1 SGHKS, CDR2 YYEKEE (reference sequence). The CDR3 is 17 residues long. The chain's CDR3 is CASSLVAGALSTDTQYF. In DNA form, the CDR3 reads TGTGCCAGCAGCTTGGTCGCGGGGGCCCTTAGCACAGATACGCAGTATTTT.

The table lists this clone with a count of one. The V and J genes are TRBV11-2 and TRBJ1-6; TRBD1 matches at 11 bases. Unmatched junction bases numbered 9, after V lost 4 bases and J lost 10 bases. Per germline, CDR1 SGHAT and CDR2 FQNNGV. The CDR3 extends over 16 amino acids. The CDR3 DNA is TGTGCCAGCAGCTATGGACAGGGGGCTGGGGAATCACCCCTCCACTTT. The encoded protein is CASSYGQGAGESPLHF.

V and J are TRBV7-2 and TRBJ1-2; 8 positions match TRBD1. After removal of 5 bases from V and 8 bases from J, the junction contained 7 bases not matched to a gene. The germline V gene encodes CDR1 SGHTA and CDR2 FQGNSA. The CDR3 is 13 amino acids. CDR3 in amino acids: CASSLDRGGGYTF. The CDR3 DNA follows: TGTGCCAGCAGCCTAGACAGGGGAGGCGGCTACACCTTC.

This clone was seen just once. V usage is TRBV11-3 and J usage is TRBJ1-1, with a possible D match to TRBD1 (6 bases). V shed 5 bases and J shed 5 bases, with 15 bases lying between them. CDR3 length: 14 residues. CDR1 and CDR2 (germline): SGHNT, YENEEA. The CDR3 nucleotides are TGTGCCAGCAGCCCGAGGGGGGGGAGTACTGAAGCTTTCTTT. It yields the protein CASSPRGGSTEAFF.

This chain joins TRBV4-1 and TRBJ2-1; 8 nucleotides align to TRBD1. Unmatched junction bases numbered 4, after V lost 2 bases and J lost 7 bases. The CDR3 has 14 residues. Germline V lookup: CDR1 MGHRA, CDR2 YSYEKL. CDR3 in amino acids: CASSQPTGVNEQFF. The CDR3 region has the DNA TGCGCCAGCAGCCAACCGACAGGGGTGAATGAGCAGTTCTTC.

The rearrangement uses TRBV3-1 (or the pseudogene TRBV3-2) and TRBJ1-2, with 9 bases lining up with TRBD1. The CDR3 contains 16 residues. The junction had 10 bases not matched to a gene; V was cut back by 3 bases and J by 5 bases. The germline V gene encodes CDR1 LGHDT and CDR2 YNNKEL (reference sequence). The CDR3 DNA follows: TGTGCCAGCAGCCAGTGGCGACTGACAGGGGGATATGGCTACACCTTC. Amino acids: CASSQWRLTGGYGYTF.

The chain employs TRBV6-5 and TRBJ1-1; D is undetermined. CDR1 and CDR2 (germline): MNHEY, SVGAGI. V lost 1 base, J lost 6 bases, and 12 bases lay in between. The CDR3 spans 14 residues. As DNA, the CDR3 is TGTGCCAGCAGTTACTACCCGGGATCGTCTGAAGCTTTCTTT. It codes for CASSYYPGSSEAFF.

This chain uses TRBV5-1 with TRBJ2-5; 8 bases line up with TRBD2. V trimming: 4 bases; J trimming: 3 bases; junction bases outside the gene matches: 8. The CDR3 has 15 residues. The germline V gene has CDR1 SGHRS and CDR2 YFSETQ. This chain's CDR3 is CASSPGGEPEETQYF. The CDR3 DNA reads TGCGCCAGCAGCCCCGGGGGGGAGCCCGAAGAGACCCAGTACTTC.